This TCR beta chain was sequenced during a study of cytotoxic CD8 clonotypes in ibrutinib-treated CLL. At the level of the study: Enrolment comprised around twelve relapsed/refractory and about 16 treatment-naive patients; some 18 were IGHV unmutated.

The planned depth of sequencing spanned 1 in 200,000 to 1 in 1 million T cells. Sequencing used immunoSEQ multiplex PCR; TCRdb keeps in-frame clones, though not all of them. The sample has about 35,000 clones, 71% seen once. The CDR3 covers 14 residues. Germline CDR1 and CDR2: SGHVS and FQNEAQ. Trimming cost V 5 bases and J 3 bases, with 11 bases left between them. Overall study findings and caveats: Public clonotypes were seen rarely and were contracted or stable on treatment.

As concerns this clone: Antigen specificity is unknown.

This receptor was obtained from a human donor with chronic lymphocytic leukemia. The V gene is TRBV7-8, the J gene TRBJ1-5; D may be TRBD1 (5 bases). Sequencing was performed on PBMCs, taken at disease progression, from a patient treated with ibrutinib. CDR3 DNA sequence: TGTGCCAGCAGCCTTCGACAGAACAATCAGCCCCAGCATTTT. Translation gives CASSLRQNNQPQHF.